This T cell receptor beta chain is drawn from a study of T cell responses to AZD1222 COVID-19 vaccine. V shed 6 bases and J shed 7 bases, with 12 bases lying between them. This CDR3 is 13 amino acids long. Looked up from germline, CDR1 is MNHEY and CDR2 is SVGAGI. Sequencing was performed with immunoSEQ multiplex PCR; in TCRdb, only in-frame clones are kept and a portion is missing. The sample yields about 84,000 clones, about 86% seen once. Study conclusions and caveats: Mostly white British, mostly female donors; authors suggested clonal diversity may be underestimated. It was only six AZD1222 recipients who were seropositive at baseline. Only after the peak T cell response were repertoires sampled.

In the case of this clone: No antigen is known for it.

The receptor was isolated from an adult who received the AZD1222 COVID-19 vaccine. The specimen was peripheral blood, collected 28 days after the second AZD1222 dose. The rearrangement uses TRBV6-5 and TRBJ1-4; no clear D. CDR3 amino acids: CASRSWVGEKLFF. CDR3 sequence (DNA): TGTGCCAGCAGGTCTTGGGTTGGTGAAAAACTGTTTTTT.